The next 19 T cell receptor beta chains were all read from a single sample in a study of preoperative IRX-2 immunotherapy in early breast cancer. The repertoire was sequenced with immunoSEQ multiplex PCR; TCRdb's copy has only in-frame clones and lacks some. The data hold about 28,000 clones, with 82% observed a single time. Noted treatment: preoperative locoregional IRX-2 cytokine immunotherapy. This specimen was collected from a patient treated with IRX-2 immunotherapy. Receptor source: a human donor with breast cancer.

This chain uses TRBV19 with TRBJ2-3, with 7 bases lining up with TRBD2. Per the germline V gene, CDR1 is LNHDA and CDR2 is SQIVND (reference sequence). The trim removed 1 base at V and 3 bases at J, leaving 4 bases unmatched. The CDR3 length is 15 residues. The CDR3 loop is CASSIGGRGTDTQYF. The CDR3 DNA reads TGTGCCAGTAGTATAGGAGGGAGGGGTACAGATACGCAGTATTTT. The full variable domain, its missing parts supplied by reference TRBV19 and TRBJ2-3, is DGGITQSPKYLFRKEGQNVTLSCEQNLNHDAMYWYRQDPGQGLRLIYYSQIVNDFQKGDIAEGYSVSREKKESFPLTVTSAQKNPTAFYLCASSIGGRGTDTQYFGPGTRLTVL.

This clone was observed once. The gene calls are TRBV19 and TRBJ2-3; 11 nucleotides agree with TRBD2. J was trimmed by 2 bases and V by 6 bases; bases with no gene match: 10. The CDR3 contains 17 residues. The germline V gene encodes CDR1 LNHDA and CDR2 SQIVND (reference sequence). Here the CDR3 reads CASSSIKTSGATDTQYF. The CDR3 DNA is TGTGCCAGTAGCAGCATCAAGACTAGCGGGGCCACAGATACGCAGTATTTT.

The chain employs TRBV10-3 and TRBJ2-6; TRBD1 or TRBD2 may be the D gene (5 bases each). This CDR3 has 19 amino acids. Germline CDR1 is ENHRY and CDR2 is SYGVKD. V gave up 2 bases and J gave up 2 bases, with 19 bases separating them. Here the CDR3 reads CAISEPRGDPRPGANVLTF. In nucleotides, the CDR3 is TGTGCCATCAGTGAGCCAAGAGGGGACCCTCGCCCTGGGGCCAACGTCCTGACTTTC.

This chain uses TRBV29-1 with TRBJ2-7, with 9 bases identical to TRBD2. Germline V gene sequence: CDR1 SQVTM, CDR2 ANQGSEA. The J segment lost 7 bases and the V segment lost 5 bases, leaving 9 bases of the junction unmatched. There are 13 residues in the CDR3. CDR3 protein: CSVLSGRGWEQYF. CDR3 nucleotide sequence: TGCAGCGTTCTTAGCGGGAGAGGTTGGGAGCAGTACTTC.

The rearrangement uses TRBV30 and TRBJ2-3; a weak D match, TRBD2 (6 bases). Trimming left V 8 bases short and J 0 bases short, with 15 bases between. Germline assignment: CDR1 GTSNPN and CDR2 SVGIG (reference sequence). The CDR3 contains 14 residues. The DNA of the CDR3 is TGTGCCGGACTACAGGACCCAAGCACAGATACGCAGTATTTT. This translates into CAGLQDPSTDTQYF.

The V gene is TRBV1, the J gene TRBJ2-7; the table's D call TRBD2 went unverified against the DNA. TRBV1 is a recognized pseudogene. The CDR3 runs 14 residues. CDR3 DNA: TGCGCCAGCAGCAACGGGGGTCTCCCCCACGAGCAGTACTTC. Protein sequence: CASSNGGLPHEQYF.

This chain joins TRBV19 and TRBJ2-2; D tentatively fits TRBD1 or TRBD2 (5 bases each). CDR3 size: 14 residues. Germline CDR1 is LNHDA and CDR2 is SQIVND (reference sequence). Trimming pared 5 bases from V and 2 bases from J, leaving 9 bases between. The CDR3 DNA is TGTGCCAGTAGTCGGGACGGTAACACCGGGGAGCTGTTTTTT. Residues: CASSRDGNTGELFF.

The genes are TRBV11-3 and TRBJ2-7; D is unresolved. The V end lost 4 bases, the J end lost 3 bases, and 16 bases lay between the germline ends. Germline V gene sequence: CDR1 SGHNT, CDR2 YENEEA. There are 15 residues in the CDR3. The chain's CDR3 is CASSSEWAQDYEQYF. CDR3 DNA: TGTGCCAGCAGCTCAGAGTGGGCCCAGGACTACGAGCAGTACTTC.

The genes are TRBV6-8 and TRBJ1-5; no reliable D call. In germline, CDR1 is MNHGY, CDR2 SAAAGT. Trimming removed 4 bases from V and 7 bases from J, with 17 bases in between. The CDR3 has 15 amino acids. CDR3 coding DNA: TGTGCCAGCAGTTCCGGCGGGGATCAAAGACAGCCCCAGCATTTT. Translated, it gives CASSSGGDQRQPQHF.

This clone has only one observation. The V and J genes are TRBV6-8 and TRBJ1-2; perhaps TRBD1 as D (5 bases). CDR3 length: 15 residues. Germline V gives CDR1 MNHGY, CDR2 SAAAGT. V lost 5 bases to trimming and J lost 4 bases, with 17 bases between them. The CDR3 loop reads CASSVQTGLSYGYTF. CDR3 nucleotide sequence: TGTGCCAGCAGTGTTCAAACAGGACTAAGCTATGGCTACACCTTC.

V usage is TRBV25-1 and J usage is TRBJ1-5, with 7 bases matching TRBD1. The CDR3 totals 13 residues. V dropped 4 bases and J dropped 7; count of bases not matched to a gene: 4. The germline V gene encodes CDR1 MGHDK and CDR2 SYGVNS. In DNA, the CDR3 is TGTGCCAGCAGTGGACAGGGTGGACAGCCCCAGCATTTT. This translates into CASSGQGGQPQHF.

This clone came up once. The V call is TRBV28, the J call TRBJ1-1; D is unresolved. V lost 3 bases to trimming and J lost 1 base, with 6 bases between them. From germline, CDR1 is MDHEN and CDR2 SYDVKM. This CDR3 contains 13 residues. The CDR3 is CASSFGRNTEAFF. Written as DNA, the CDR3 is TGTGCCAGCAGTTTTGGAAGGAACACTGAAGCTTTCTTT.

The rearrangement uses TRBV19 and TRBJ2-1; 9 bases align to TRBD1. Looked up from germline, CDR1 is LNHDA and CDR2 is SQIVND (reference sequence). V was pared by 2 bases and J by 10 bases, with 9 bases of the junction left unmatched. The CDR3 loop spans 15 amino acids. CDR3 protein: CASSITGTGIREQFF. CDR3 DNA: TGTGCCAGTAGTATAACCGGGACAGGGATAAGGGAGCAGTTCTTC.

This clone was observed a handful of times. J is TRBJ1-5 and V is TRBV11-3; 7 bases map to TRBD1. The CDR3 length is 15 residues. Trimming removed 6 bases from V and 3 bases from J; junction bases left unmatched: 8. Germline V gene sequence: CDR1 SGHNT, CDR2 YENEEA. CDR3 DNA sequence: TGTGCCAGCAGTCAAGAACAGGGGCCCAATCAGCCCCAGCATTTT. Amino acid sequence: CASSQEQGPNQPQHF.

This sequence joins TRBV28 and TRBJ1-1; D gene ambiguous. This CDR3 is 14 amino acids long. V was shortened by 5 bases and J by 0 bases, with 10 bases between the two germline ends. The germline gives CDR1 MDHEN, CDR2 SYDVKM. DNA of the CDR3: TGTGCCAGCAGTCTAACAGACATGAACACTGAAGCTTTCTTT. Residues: CASSLTDMNTEAFF.

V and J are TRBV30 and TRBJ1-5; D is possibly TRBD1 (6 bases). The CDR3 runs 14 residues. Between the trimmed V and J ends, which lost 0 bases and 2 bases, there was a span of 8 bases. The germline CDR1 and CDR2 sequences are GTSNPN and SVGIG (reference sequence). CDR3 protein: CAWSVGGGNQPQHF. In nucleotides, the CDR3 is TGTGCCTGGAGTGTAGGGGGGGGCAATCAGCCCCAGCATTTT.

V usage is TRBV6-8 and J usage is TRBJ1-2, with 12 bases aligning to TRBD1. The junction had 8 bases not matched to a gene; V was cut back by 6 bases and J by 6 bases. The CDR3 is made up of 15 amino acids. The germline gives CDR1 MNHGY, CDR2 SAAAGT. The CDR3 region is CASSLNRDRGHGYTF. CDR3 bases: TGTGCCAGCAGCCTAAACCGGGACAGGGGGCATGGCTACACCTTC.

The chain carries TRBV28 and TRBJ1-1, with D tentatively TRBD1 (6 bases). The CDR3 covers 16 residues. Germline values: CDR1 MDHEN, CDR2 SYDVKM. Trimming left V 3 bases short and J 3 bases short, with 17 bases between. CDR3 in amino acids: CASSFIPLKGDTEAFF. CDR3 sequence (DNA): TGTGCCAGCAGTTTTATCCCCCTTAAGGGGGACACTGAAGCTTTCTTT.

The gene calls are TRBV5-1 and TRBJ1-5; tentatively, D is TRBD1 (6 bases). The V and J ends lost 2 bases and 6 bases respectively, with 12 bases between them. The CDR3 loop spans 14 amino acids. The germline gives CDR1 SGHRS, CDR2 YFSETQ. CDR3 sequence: CASSFGGGGQPQHF. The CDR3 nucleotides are TGCGCCAGCAGCTTCGGAGGGGGAGGTCAGCCCCAGCATTTT.